The 7 T cell receptor beta chains presented below share a single source sample, sequenced in a study of technical replicates of blood from a few donors. Assay: immunoSEQ multiplex PCR; the TCRdb copy retains only in-frame clones and omits some. Altogether 85,000 to 100,000 clones are present, around 94% being singletons, with the ten largest covering approximately 0.26%. The sample taken for sequencing was T cells isolated from PBMCs. Receptors originate from a human donor in good health.

With regard to this clone: One end of the junction varies from germline; a read error may be responsible. V usage is TRBV7-7 and J usage is TRBJ2-1; 7 bases agree with TRBD1. This CDR3 region has 16 residues. Germline V gene sequence: CDR1 SSHAT, CDR2 FNYEAQ (reference sequence). The CDR3 DNA reads TGTGCTAGCAGCTTATCCACAGGGGAGTCCTACAATGAGCAGTTCTTC. It specifies CASSLSTGESYNEQFF.

This chain uses TRBV7-6 with TRBJ2-2, with 11 bases lining up with TRBD2. The CDR3 is 17 residues long. CDR1 and CDR2 (germline): SGHVS, FNYEAQ. V was pared by 0 bases and J by 6 bases, with 6 bases of the junction left unmatched. The CDR3 spells CASSLASTSGIAGELFF. CDR3 DNA: TGTGCCAGCAGCTTAGCGTCGACTAGCGGGATTGCCGGGGAGCTGTTTTTT.

J is TRBJ2-7 and V is TRBV28; 8 positions agree with TRBD2. Trimming removed 7 bases from V and 2 bases from J; junction bases left unmatched: 10. The CDR3 runs 15 residues. The germline V gene encodes CDR1 MDHEN and CDR2 SYDVKM. The CDR3 DNA follows: TGTGCCAGCATGGGAGAGGAACTAGCGGCCTACGAGCAGTACTTC. It translates to CASMGEELAAYEQYF. Variable domain in full (rest from reference TRBV28 and TRBJ2-7): DVKVTQSSRYLVKRTGEKVFLECVQDMDHENMFWYRQDPGLGLRLIYFSYDVKMKEKGDIPEGYSVSREKKERFSLILESASTNQTSMYLCASMGEELAAYEQYFGPGTRLTVT.

The chain employs TRBV6-4 and TRBJ1-1; TRBD1 is a possible D gene (6 bases). Germline assignment: CDR1 MRHNA and CDR2 SNTAGT. V lost 6 bases, J lost 3 bases, and 11 bases lay in between. The CDR3 totals 13 residues. The CDR3 here is CASRRQADTEAFF. The CDR3 DNA follows: TGTGCCAGCAGAAGACAGGCTGACACTGAAGCTTTCTTT.

The chain has TRBV28 and TRBJ2-7; the match to TRBD2 covers 8 bases. CDR3 length equals 15 residues. V was clipped by 7 bases and J by 7 bases; unmatched bases: 15. Germline assignment: CDR1 MDHEN and CDR2 SYDVKM. CDR3 coding DNA: TGTGCCAGCAAAACCCACCCCGGGACTAGTGGTGAGCAGTACTTC. It yields the protein CASKTHPGTSGEQYF.

The chain carries TRBV14 and TRBJ2-5; D remains unclear. The V and J ends lost 1 base and 6 bases respectively, with 18 bases between them. The CDR3 has 16 amino acids. Germline V gives CDR1 SGHDN, CDR2 FVKESK. In nucleotides, the CDR3 is TGTGCCAGCAGCCAAGTATATTCCCTCGGTACGAAGACCCAGTACTTC. Translation gives CASSQVYSLGTKTQYF.

J is TRBJ1-2 and V is TRBV7-9, with 7 bases matching TRBD1. The CDR3 covers 16 residues. Germline V gene sequence: CDR1 SEHNR, CDR2 FQNEAQ (reference sequence). Trimming removed 5 bases from V and 0 bases from J; junction bases left unmatched: 9. The CDR3 nucleotides are TGTGCCAGCAGCGACAGGGTGGGCCCAGCTAACTATGGCTACACCTTC. It encodes CASSDRVGPANYGYTF.